What follows is one T cell receptor (beta chain) and its context. This sample was taken from a study of T cell changes during pregnancy in multiple sclerosis. The method was immunoSEQ multiplex PCR; TCRdb's version includes in-frame clones alone and lacks a portion of them. Among tens of thousands of clones listed, about 92% were seen once. The germline gives CDR1 MNHNY, CDR2 SVGAGI (reference sequence). The CDR3 has 15 residues. Trimming took 0 bases from V and 9 from J; bases not matched to a gene: 1. This receptor was taken from a female donor in good health, enrolled as a control in a pregnancy study. This chain joins TRBV6-6 and TRBJ2-3; 15 bases fit TRBD2. Here the sequenced sample was peripheral blood, taken in the first trimester of pregnancy. The CDR3 here is CASSYSGTSGRTQYF. The CDR3 bases are TGTGCCAGCAGTTACTCCGGGACTAGCGGGAGGACGCAGTATTTT.